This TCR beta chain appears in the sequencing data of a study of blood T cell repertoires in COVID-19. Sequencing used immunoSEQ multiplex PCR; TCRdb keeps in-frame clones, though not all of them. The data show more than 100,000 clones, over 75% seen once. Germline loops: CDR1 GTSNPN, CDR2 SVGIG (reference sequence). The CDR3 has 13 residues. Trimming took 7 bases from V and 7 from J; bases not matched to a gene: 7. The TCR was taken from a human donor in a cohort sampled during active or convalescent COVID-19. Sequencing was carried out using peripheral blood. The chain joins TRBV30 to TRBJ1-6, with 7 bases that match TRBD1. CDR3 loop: CASQRTGNSPLHF. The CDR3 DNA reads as TGTGCCTCTCAACGGACAGGCAATTCACCCCTCCACTTT.